The clone carrying this T cell receptor beta chain showed up many times. This sample was taken from a study of read filtering for tumor transcriptome and immune sequencing. In the study overall: Among patients, 17 to 20 were male and more than 12 female, aged roughly 45 to 80 (mean approximately 60).

Molecular barcoded adaptors covering alpha/delta and beta/gamma chains were used on roughly 370 ng RNA. Via MiXCR, TCRdb re-called the reads, giving one row per CDR3 protein. The table lists more than 35,000 distinct CDR3 sequences, around 11% of them singletons. V lost 1 base, J lost 2 bases, and 2 bases lay in between. The CDR3 is 12 residues long. Germline lookup yields CDR1 SGHAT and CDR2 FQNNGV. The TCR sequence derives from a donor at least 40 years old with multiple myeloma. The sample comprised a population of CD138-negative cells sorted from bone marrow. This chain uses TRBV11-2 with TRBJ2-5; the D is unclear. This CDR3 reads CASSLVQETQYF. The CDR3 nucleotides read TGTGCCAGCAGCTTAGTACAAGAGACCCAGTACTTC.